Reported below is one TCR beta chain. The germline V gene encodes CDR1 ENHRY and CDR2 SYGVKD. After removal of 4 bases from V and 12 bases from J, the junction contained 9 bases not matched to a gene. The CDR3 runs to 13 residues. The data were taken from a study of blood T cell repertoires in COVID-19. Method: immunoSEQ multiplex PCR; TCRdb's copy keeps in-frame clones and lacks some. Here the sample spans some 200,000 clones, around 80% being singletons. The TCR comes from a human donor in a cohort sampled during active COVID-19. The sample taken for sequencing was peripheral blood. This sequence joins TRBV10-3 and TRBJ1-3, with TRBD1 identical over 7 bases. This CDR3 is CAISARDSWHIYF. The CDR3 DNA sequence: TGTGCCATCAGTGCCCGGGACAGCTGGCACATATATTTT.